This entry lists 27 T cell receptor beta chains sequenced from one sample in a study of T cell repertoires in cytomegalovirus infection. TCRdb re-called the reads through MiXCR, storing one row per CDR3 protein. Of 490,000 or so distinct CDR3 sequences in the sample, approximately 11% were seen once. The specimen sequenced was PBMCs. All receptors come from a human donor in good health (CMV status not recorded). Some clones in this sample may be carry-over from other donors' samples.

This clonotype was detected a few times. The genes are TRBV7-9 and TRBJ1-2; perhaps TRBD1 as D (5 bases). This CDR3 contains 15 residues. Germline CDR1 and CDR2: SEHNR and FQNEAQ (reference sequence). Between the trimmed V and J ends, which lost 5 bases and 2 bases, there was a span of 15 bases. CDR3 sequence (DNA): TGTGCCAGCAGCCACTCCTTAGAGGGGAACTATGGCTACACCTTC. Its protein is CASSHSLEGNYGYTF.

V gene TRBV29-1 combines with J gene TRBJ2-3, with 8 bases aligning to TRBD2. V was pared by 3 bases and J by 3 bases, with 8 bases of the junction left unmatched. Germline assignment: CDR1 SQVTM and CDR2 ANQGSEA. The CDR3 runs to 15 residues. The CDR3 protein is CSVDGLGGRTDTQYF. The CDR3 bases are TGCAGCGTTGACGGGTTAGGCGGGAGGACAGATACGCAGTATTTT.

This chain connects TRBV20-1 to TRBJ1-4; a possible D gene is TRBD1 (6 bases). V dropped 3 bases and J dropped 0 bases, with 14 bases sitting between them. The CDR3 extends over 16 amino acids. Germline V lookup: CDR1 DFQATT, CDR2 SNEGSKA (reference sequence). The CDR3 is CSASPGQPATNEKLFF. CDR3 DNA: TGCAGTGCTAGCCCCGGACAGCCCGCAACTAATGAAAAACTGTTTTTT.

This chain links TRBV11-2 with TRBJ1-3, with D unclear. CDR3 length equals 15 residues. The V and J ends lost 2 bases and 0 bases respectively, with 8 bases between them. Germline V gives CDR1 SGHAT, CDR2 FQNNGV. DNA for the CDR3: TGTGCCAGCAGCTTAAAACCGAGCTCTGGAAACACCATATATTTT. Residues: CASSLKPSSGNTIYF.

This clonotype occurred many times. The gene calls are TRBV14 and TRBJ1-2; D might be TRBD1 (6 bases). This CDR3 has 15 residues. In germline, CDR1 is SGHDN, CDR2 FVKESK. Trimming took 4 bases from V and 8 from J, leaving 20 bases between them. As DNA, the CDR3 is TGTGCCAGCAGCCGAGCAGGGGACGCGACTCGAGGCTACACCTTC. This sequence encodes CASSRAGDATRGYTF.

This clonotype was counted a few times. The chain links TRBV4-2 to TRBJ2-7; 8 nucleotides align to TRBD2. V was clipped by 0 bases and J by 0 bases; unmatched bases: 4. The V gene's germline CDR1 is LGHNA and CDR2 YNFKEQ. The CDR3 loop spans 16 amino acids. This CDR3 is CASSQEGAGASYEQYF. The CDR3 nucleotides read TGTGCCAGCAGCCAAGAAGGAGCGGGGGCCTCCTACGAGCAGTACTTC.

This clonotype showed up many times. This rearrangement joins TRBV7-2 to TRBJ2-5, with 8 bases that match TRBD2. After removal of 8 bases from V and 5 bases from J, the junction contained 7 bases not matched to a gene. The CDR3 runs to 13 residues. In germline, CDR1 is SGHTA, CDR2 FQGNSA. CDR3 residues: CASLGTGGETQYF. CDR3 DNA: TGTGCCAGCTTGGGGACGGGAGGGGAGACCCAGTACTTC. Looking up the rest from reference TRBV7-2 and TRBJ2-5 gives the full variable domain: GAGVSQSPSNKVTEKGKDVELRCDPISGHTALYWYRQSLGQGLEFLIYFQGNSAPDKSGLPSDRFSAERTGGSVSTLTIQRTQQEDSAVYLCASLGTGGETQYFGPGTRLLVL.

This clonotype was counted many times. The CDR3 sequence: CASRRQSSGNTIYF. CDR3 nucleotide sequence: TGTGCCAGCAGGAGGCAGAGCTCTGGAAACACCATATATTTT. The V and J genes are TRBV2 and TRBJ1-3; D gene unclear. Germline lookup yields CDR1 SNHLY and CDR2 FYNNEI. CDR3 size: 14 residues. The V end was cut by 6 bases, the J end by 0 bases, with 9 bases between. Based on the CDR3 plus reference TRBV2 and TRBJ1-3, the full variable domain is EPEVTQTPSHQVTQMGQEVILRCVPISNHLYFYWYRQILGQKVEFLVSFYNNEISEKSEIFDDQFSVERPDGSNFTLKIRSTKLEDSAMYFCASRRQSSGNTIYFGEGSWLTVV.

Ten or more counts support this clonotype. J is TRBJ2-7 and V is TRBV6-1, with TRBD1 matching 7 bases. The ends lost 7 bases at V and 0 bases at J; junction bases unmatched: 6. The germline V gene has CDR1 MNHNS and CDR2 SASEGT. This CDR3 comprises 14 residues. CDR3 nucleotides: TGTGCCAGCACAAACCGGGACAGCTCCTACGAGCAGTACTTC. This gives the protein CASTNRDSSYEQYF.

In DNA form, the CDR3 reads TGCGCCAGCAGCTTGGAGGGAAGGGGACAGGGGAGAGGGGTGAACACTGAAGCTTTCTTT. The encoded protein is CASSLEGRGQGRGVNTEAFF. The chain is built from TRBV5-1 and TRBJ1-1; 10 bases line up with TRBD1. The CDR3 contains 20 residues. From germline, CDR1 is SGHRS and CDR2 YFSETQ. The J segment lost 0 bases and the V segment lost 0 bases, leaving 14 bases of the junction unmatched.

Comments on this clonotype: This may be a read error: a much more frequent sequence differs by one nucleotide. J is TRBJ2-7 and V is TRBV30; 10 bases map to TRBD1. Germline V gene lookup returns CDR1 GTSNPN and CDR2 SVGIG (reference sequence). The V and J ends lost 2 bases and 3 bases, in that order; junction bases with no gene match: 7. This CDR3 region has 15 residues. CDR3 in amino acids: CAWSLAGTGVYEQYF. The CDR3 DNA follows: TGTGCCTGGAGTTTAGCCGGGACAGGGGTCTACGAGCAGTACTTC.

The table lists this clonotype with many counts. The J gene is TRBJ1-3, the V gene TRBV12-3 or TRBV12-4; no firm D call. Trimming stripped 8 bases from V and 0 bases from J, with 8 bases between. This CDR3 contains 13 residues. The CDR3 region has the DNA TGTGCCAGCCGCCCCGTCTCTGGAAACACCATATATTTT. Protein product: CASRPVSGNTIYF.

This clonotype was counted between two and nine times. The chain is built from TRBV28 and TRBJ2-1; unclear D gene. CDR1 and CDR2 (germline): MDHEN, SYDVKM. V lost 8 bases to trimming and J lost 0 bases, with 23 bases between them. The CDR3 spans 18 residues. The CDR3 DNA sequence: TGTGCCAGCGGGATCAAACAGAGACCCCGCAGCTCCTACAATGAGCAGTTCTTC. The encoded protein is CASGIKQRPRSSYNEQFF. Drawing the rest from reference TRBV28 and TRBJ2-1, the complete variable domain is DVKVTQSSRYLVKRTGEKVFLECVQDMDHENMFWYRQDPGLGLRLIYFSYDVKMKEKGDIPEGYSVSREKKERFSLILESASTNQTSMYLCASGIKQRPRSSYNEQFFGPGTRLTVL.

This clonotype showed up many times. The chain joins TRBV4-1 to TRBJ1-5, with D possibly being TRBD1 (5 bases). The CDR3 loop spans 14 amino acids. V dropped 3 bases and J dropped 5 bases, with 11 bases sitting between them. Germline CDR1 reads MGHRA; CDR2 reads YSYEKL. The CDR3 bases are TGCGCCAGCAGCCATGTGACAGATGATCAGCCCCAGCATTTT. Amino acids: CASSHVTDDQPQHF.

This clonotype was picked up many times. V is TRBV12-3 or TRBV12-4 and J is TRBJ2-7; D remains ambiguous. Trimming left V 5 bases short and J 1 base short, with 9 bases between. The CDR3 spans 13 residues. Written as DNA, the CDR3 is TGTGCCAGCAGTGACATGCAGTCCTACGAGCAGTACTTC. Protein: CASSDMQSYEQYF.

This clonotype was observed many times. J is TRBJ1-1 and V is TRBV24-1, with D tentatively TRBD1 (6 bases). V lost 6 bases and J lost 1, with 11 bases in between. CDR3 length equals 14 residues. In germline, CDR1 is KGHDR, CDR2 SFDVKD. The CDR3 loop is CATSLGAGNTEAFF. The DNA for the CDR3 is TGTGCCACCAGTCTGGGGGCCGGGAACACTGAAGCTTTCTTT.

This clonotype was seen at least ten times. The CDR3 bases are TGTGCCAGTAGTCCCCTAGCGGGAGGGCGGCTCTACGAGCAGTTCTTC. Amino acids: CASSPLAGGRLYEQFF. The chain combines TRBV19 with TRBJ2-1, with TRBD2 identical over 12 bases. Germline loops: CDR1 LNHDA, CDR2 SQIVND (reference sequence). V lost 5 bases to trimming and J lost 10 bases; unmatched junction nucleotides: 12. The CDR3 runs to 16 residues. Full variable domain (rest looked up from reference TRBV19 and TRBJ2-1): DGGITQSPKYLFRKEGQNVTLSCEQNLNHDAMYWYRQDPGQGLRLIYYSQIVNDFQKGDIAEGYSVSREKKESFPLTVTSAQKNPTAFYLCASSPLAGGRLYEQFFGPGTRLTVL.

This clonotype was seen ten or more times. The gene calls are TRBV7-3 and TRBJ1-2, with 9 bases lining up with TRBD1. The germline gives CDR1 SGHTA, CDR2 FQGTGA. With 5 bases clipped from V and 5 bases from J, the junction kept 3 bases outside the gene matches. This CDR3 spans 13 amino acids. CDR3 nucleotides: TGTGCCAGCAGCCAGACAGGGGGGTATGGCTACACCTTC. This codes for CASSQTGGYGYTF.

This clonotype has at least ten counts. The chain combines TRBV14 with TRBJ1-1; D unresolved. V lost 0 bases and J 4 bases, leaving 15 bases between the germline ends. Germline CDR1 is SGHDN and CDR2 is FVKESK. CDR3 length: 16 residues. CDR3 nucleotide sequence: TGTGCCAGCAGCCAAGATTTCCCGGGGAGAGTCACTGAAGCTTTCTTT. Translated: CASSQDFPGRVTEAFF.

This clonotype has at least ten counts. The V and J genes are TRBV11-2 and TRBJ1-4; 8 bases agree with TRBD1. V gave up 2 bases and J gave up 8 bases; unmatched junction bases: 13. Per the germline V gene, CDR1 is SGHAT and CDR2 is FQNNGV. The CDR3 runs 17 residues. The CDR3 region is CASSLSVSTGASEKLFF. The CDR3 DNA sequence: TGTGCCAGCAGCTTATCGGTTTCGACAGGGGCGAGCGAAAAACTGTTTTTT.

This clonotype has a count of ten or more. The chain joins TRBV20-1 to TRBJ2-7; D could derive from TRBD1 or TRBD2 (6 bases each). Germline V lookup: CDR1 DFQATT, CDR2 SNEGSKA (reference sequence). With 2 bases removed from V and 1 base from J, the gap between germline ends came to 18 bases. The CDR3 extends over 16 amino acids. The chain's CDR3 is CSARIPQGGLSYEQYF. CDR3 bases: TGCAGTGCTAGAATACCACAAGGGGGACTGTCCTACGAGCAGTACTTC.

In this sample, this clonotype turned up a few times. This chain joins TRBV11-2 and TRBJ2-1; weak D call: TRBD1 (5 bases). Germline lookup yields CDR1 SGHAT and CDR2 FQNNGV. V was shortened by 3 bases and J by 7 bases, with 13 bases between the two germline ends. The CDR3 extends over 14 amino acids. The CDR3 DNA follows: TGTGCCAGCAGCTTGATCAGGGCGAGGAATGAGCAGTTCTTC. Its translation is CASSLIRARNEQFF.

This clonotype was seen many times. The V call is TRBV11-2, the J call TRBJ2-7, with D perhaps matching TRBD1 (5 bases). This CDR3 region has 13 residues. Germline V CDR1 and CDR2: SGHAT, FQNNGV. V gave up 3 bases and J gave up 2 bases, with 8 bases separating them. The CDR3 sequence is CASSFRAPYEQYF. The CDR3 DNA sequence: TGTGCCAGCAGCTTCAGGGCCCCCTACGAGCAGTACTTC. The complete variable domain, with remaining parts taken from reference TRBV11-2 and TRBJ2-7, reads EAGVAQSPRYKIIEKRQSVAFWCNPISGHATLYWYQQILGQGPKLLIQFQNNGVVDDSQLPKDRFSAERLKGVDSTLKIQPAKLEDSAVYLCASSFRAPYEQYFGPGTRLTVT.

This clonotype has ten or more counts. The CDR3 DNA follows: TGTGCCAGCAGCCCGTTACCTGGGCCTGCAACTAATGAAAAACTGTTTTTT. Protein product: CASSPLPGPATNEKLFF. The chain couples TRBV7-2 to TRBJ1-4; D call uncertain. The V end was cut by 5 bases, the J end by 0 bases, with 16 bases between. CDR3 length: 17 residues. CDR1 and CDR2 from the germline V gene are SGHTA and FQGNSA.

The table lists this clonotype with a few counts. The chain links TRBV12-3 or TRBV12-4 to TRBJ1-1, with TRBD1 matching over 8 bases. This CDR3 has 14 residues. The junction had 3 bases not matched to a gene; V was cut back by 5 bases and J by 1 base. This CDR3 reads CASSAGQGNTEAFF. In DNA, the CDR3 is TGTGCCAGCAGTGCCGGACAGGGGAACACTGAAGCTTTCTTT.

The rearrangement links TRBV20-1 to TRBJ2-2; 7 nucleotides agree with TRBD1. This CDR3 comprises 13 residues. V trimming: 5 bases; J trimming: 7 bases; junction bases outside the gene matches: 7. The V gene's germline CDR1 is DFQATT and CDR2 SNEGSKA (reference sequence). For the CDR3, the DNA is TGCAGTGCTCGACAGGGATTTGGCGGGGAGCTGTTTTTT. Translated, it gives CSARQGFGGELFF.

This clonotype was seen repeatedly, ten times or more. The chain is built from TRBV7-9 and TRBJ1-2; a weak D match, TRBD1 (6 bases). The CDR3 sequence is 14 residues long. CDR1 SEHNR and CDR2 FQNEAQ come from the germline V gene (reference sequence). Trimming removed 4 bases from V and 1 base from J, with 10 bases in between. CDR3: CASSSLQGNYGYTF. DNA for the CDR3: TGTGCCAGCAGCTCTCTACAGGGTAACTATGGCTACACCTTC.